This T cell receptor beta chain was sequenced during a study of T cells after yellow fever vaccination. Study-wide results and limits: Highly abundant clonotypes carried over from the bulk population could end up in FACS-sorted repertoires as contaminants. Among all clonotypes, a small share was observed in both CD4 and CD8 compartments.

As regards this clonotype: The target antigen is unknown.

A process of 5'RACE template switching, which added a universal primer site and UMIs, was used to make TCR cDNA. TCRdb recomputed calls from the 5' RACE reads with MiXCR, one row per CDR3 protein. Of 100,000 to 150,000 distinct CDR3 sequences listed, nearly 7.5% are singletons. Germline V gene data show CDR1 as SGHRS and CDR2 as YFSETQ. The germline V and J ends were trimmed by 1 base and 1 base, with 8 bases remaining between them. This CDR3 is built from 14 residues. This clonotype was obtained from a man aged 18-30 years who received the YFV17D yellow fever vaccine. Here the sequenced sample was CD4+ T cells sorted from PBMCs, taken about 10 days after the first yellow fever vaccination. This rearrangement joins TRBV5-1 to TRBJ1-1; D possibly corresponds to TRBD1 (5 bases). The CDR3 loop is CASSLSGGNTEAFF. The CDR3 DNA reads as TGCGCCAGCAGCTTGTCGGGGGGGAACACTGAAGCTTTCTTT.